These 13 T cell receptor beta chains were all obtained from the same sample, sequenced in a study of T cells in Graves' hyperthyroidism and ophthalmopathy (dated by TCRdb to the late 2010s). The library was produced with multiplex PCR. Sequencing took place on an Illumina HiSeq 2000. The TCR beta CDR3 regions were amplified from RNA transcripts. A first-round RT-PCR of the TCR CDR3 used the HTBI primer set with the Qiagen OneStep RT-PCR kit. TCRdb applied fastp at Q25 and MiXCR to the public reads, then kept only in-frame beta chains. Here each entry gathers all rows of one CDR3 protein and keeps the most common genes and DNA. Present in this sample are a few hundred thousand distinct CDR3 sequences, approximately 14% of which were seen just once. Under 7.5% of the sample comes from the top ten. The sequenced material came from blood. The receptor source for this set is a woman aged 25 to 39 with Graves' hyperthyroidism.

This clonotype was seen many times. CDR3 in amino acids: CASNGLAGPTDTQYF. DNA of the CDR3: TGTGCCAGCAACGGACTAGCGGGGCCCACAGATACGCAGTATTTT. This rearrangement joins TRBV27 to TRBJ2-3; 12 bases agree with TRBD2. The J segment lost 2 bases and the V segment lost 7 bases, leaving 4 bases of the junction unmatched. The CDR3 runs to 15 residues. Germline CDR1 MNHEY, CDR2 SMNVEV (reference sequence).

This clonotype came up many times. J is TRBJ2-7 and V is TRBV7-9; 7 bases map to TRBD1. CDR1 SEHNR and CDR2 FQNEAQ come from the germline V gene (reference sequence). This CDR3 region has 13 residues. The V gene end was trimmed by 5 bases and the J gene end by 3 bases; junction bases not matched to a gene: 4. CDR3 amino acids: CASSHGQDYEQYF. The CDR3 region has the DNA TGTGCCAGCAGCCATGGACAGGACTACGAGCAGTACTTC.

This chain connects TRBV6-6 to TRBJ2-5; D call uncertain. The CDR3 totals 13 residues. V was shortened by 0 bases and J by 4 bases, with 6 bases between the two germline ends. Germline V gene sequence: CDR1 MNHNY, CDR2 SVGAGI (reference sequence). CDR3 nucleotide sequence: TGTGCCAGCAGTTACTCAGACGGAGAGACCCAGTACTTC. It translates to CASSYSDGETQYF.

This sequence joins TRBV2 and TRBJ2-3; 8 bases agree with TRBD2. Trimming cost V 4 bases and J 4 bases; bases outside gene matches: 10. CDR3 length: 16 amino acids. In germline, CDR1 is SNHLY, CDR2 FYNNEI. Here the CDR3 DNA reads TGTGCCAGCAGTGTCTGGGCGGGAGGCACTCCAGATACGCAGTATTTT. Protein product: CASSVWAGGTPDTQYF.

The rearrangement uses TRBV6-2 or TRBV6-3 and TRBJ1-6; the D gene is possibly TRBD1 (5 bases). CDR1 and CDR2 (germline): MNHEY, SVGEGT. V was trimmed by 6 bases and J by 7 bases, leaving 16 bases between them. The CDR3 sequence is 15 residues long. For the CDR3, the DNA is TGTGCCAGCAGACGGCGGGGGGGGACCAATTCACCCCTCCACTTT. Protein: CASRRRGGTNSPLHF.

This clonotype was seen a handful of times. The chain recombines TRBV10-2 with TRBJ2-1, with no clear D. The CDR3 totals 14 residues. Per germline, CDR1 WSHSY and CDR2 SAAADI. Trimming shortened V by 5 bases and J by 0 bases, and 8 bases separated the two germline ends. This CDR3 is CASSSYRSYNEQFF. CDR3 DNA sequence: TGCGCCAGCAGTAGTTACCGCTCCTACAATGAGCAGTTCTTC.

As to this clonotype: One base away lies a much larger clone, so this may be a sequencing read error. The final CDR3 position lacks the conserved phenylalanine or tryptophan, pointing to a likely read error. The gene calls are TRBV4-1 and TRBJ2-1; TRBD2 matches 10 bases. Germline CDR1 is MGHRA and CDR2 is YSYEKL. The junction had 10 bases not matched to a gene; V was cut back by 4 bases and J by 7 bases. The CDR3 extends over 16 amino acids. CDR3 sequence reads: CASSLELAGGGNEQFL. The CDR3 coding sequence is TGCGCCAGCAGCCTCGAATTAGCGGGAGGTGGGAATGAGCAGTTCCTC.

The sample holds a few counts of this clonotype. The chain uses TRBV10-3 and TRBJ2-7, with 7 positions matching TRBD2. The CDR3 sequence is 15 residues long. CDR1 and CDR2 from the germline V gene are ENHRY and SYGVKD. Unmatched junction bases numbered 6, after V lost 0 bases and J lost 4 bases. CDR3 in amino acids: CAISESAGANYEQYF. The CDR3 DNA reads TGTGCCATCAGTGAGTCCGCGGGAGCAAATTACGAGCAGTACTTC.

V usage is TRBV5-6 and J usage is TRBJ2-7; D is perhaps TRBD2 (6 bases). Trimming left V 0 bases short and J 3 bases short, with 16 bases between. The CDR3 is 16 residues long. The germline CDR1 and CDR2 sequences are SGHDT and YYEEEE. For the CDR3, the DNA is TGTGCCAGCAGCTTGGTGTTGCGGGAACTCAGCTACGAGCAGTACTTC. It encodes CASSLVLRELSYEQYF.

Ten or more counts support this clonotype. V gene TRBV7-2 combines with J gene TRBJ2-7; 12 bases line up with TRBD2. This CDR3 region has 15 residues. Germline assignment: CDR1 SGHTA and CDR2 FQGNSA. The V and J ends lost 4 bases and 2 bases, in that order; junction bases with no gene match: 3. As DNA, the CDR3 is TGTGCCAGCAGCTCCCGGACTAGCGGGGCCTACGAGCAGTACTTC. Amino acids: CASSSRTSGAYEQYF.

This clonotype was seen at least ten times. This sequence joins TRBV7-3 and TRBJ1-4; a possible D gene is TRBD1 (5 bases). This CDR3 is built from 15 residues. V was cut by 2 bases and J by 4 bases, with 11 bases left in between. CDR1 and CDR2 from the germline V gene are SGHTA and FQGTGA. The CDR3, as DNA: TGTGCCAGCAGCTTAGGCCCAGGGCTTAATGAAAAACTGTTTTTT. Its protein product is CASSLGPGLNEKLFF. The full variable domain, in which reference TRBV7-3 and TRBJ1-4 provide the parts outside the CDR3, is GAGVSQTPSNKVTEKGKYVELRCDPISGHTALYWYRQSLGQGPEFLIYFQGTGAADDSGLPNDRFFAVRPEGSVSTLKIQRTERGDSAVYLCASSLGPGLNEKLFFGSGTQLSVL.

This clonotype was recorded at least ten times. The V and J genes are TRBV7-9 and TRBJ2-3; D might be TRBD2 (6 bases). The CDR3 has 18 residues. CDR1 SEHNR and CDR2 FQNEAQ come from the germline V gene (reference sequence). V was shortened by 6 bases and J by 1 base, with 23 bases between the two germline ends. Here the CDR3 reads CASSFSYLSGYRTDTQYF. In DNA form, the CDR3 reads TGTGCCAGCAGTTTTTCCTACCTTAGCGGATACCGCACAGATACGCAGTATTTT.

The table lists this clonotype with a few counts. V usage is TRBV7-9 and J usage is TRBJ2-7; the match to TRBD2 covers 7 bases. CDR3 length: 14 amino acids. The J segment lost 3 bases and the V segment lost 5 bases, leaving 7 bases of the junction unmatched. Per germline, CDR1 SEHNR and CDR2 FQNEAQ (reference sequence). This chain's CDR3 is CASSQLPGGYEQYF. CDR3 nucleotides: TGTGCCAGCAGCCAACTACCGGGGGGCTACGAGCAGTACTTC.